The 15 T cell receptor beta chains listed next were all sequenced from one sample in a study of spatial heterogeneity in lung cancer. TCRdb independently ran MiXCR on the 5' RACE reads; one entry per CDR3 protein. The data contain approximately 52,000 distinct CDR3 sequences, roughly 7% of them singletons. Stated time point: sample taken at primary tumor resection. Frozen PBMC, nontumor lung or tumor provided whole RNA, which was sequenced unsorted. The material was PBMCs, obtained at surgery. These receptors were collected from a female donor with early-stage non-small cell lung cancer.

In this sample, this clonotype turned up a few times. The chain recombines TRBV6-2 or TRBV6-3 with TRBJ1-2, with D unclear. Germline values: CDR1 MNHEY, CDR2 SVGEGT. This CDR3 is built from 12 residues. The V gene lost 4 bases and the J gene lost 8 bases, with 11 bases spanning the gap. DNA of the CDR3: TGTGCCAGCAGTTCCTACGGGTTCGGCTACACCTTC. It specifies CASSSYGFGYTF.

Turning to this clonotype: Being one base from a much bigger clone, this may be a read error. J is TRBJ1-1 and V is TRBV27; D remains ambiguous. Trimming took off 5 bases at V and 5 bases at J, with 12 bases between the two ends. The V gene's germline CDR1 is MNHEY and CDR2 SMNVEV (reference sequence). This CDR3 contains 13 residues. The CDR3 loop is CASSQVRWTEAFF. Here the CDR3 DNA reads TGTGCCAGCAGTCAAGTCCGTTGGACTGAAGCTTTCTTT.

This clonotype occurred a few times. The chain employs TRBV7-9 and TRBJ1-4; D is uncertain. The V and J ends lost 5 bases and 8 bases respectively, with 9 bases between them. The CDR3 covers 12 residues. CDR1 SEHNR and CDR2 FQNEAQ come from the germline V gene (reference sequence). The CDR3 coding sequence is TGTGCCAGCAGCCCCCCCGCCGAAAAACTGTTTTTT. Translation gives CASSPPAEKLFF.

This clonotype was seen at least ten times. This sequence joins TRBV20-1 and TRBJ2-5; D perhaps matches TRBD1 (6 bases). The V gene's germline CDR1 is DFQATT and CDR2 SNEGSKA (reference sequence). The CDR3 sequence is 16 residues long. Trimming stripped 3 bases from V and 1 base from J, with 18 bases between. CDR3 in DNA: TGCAGTGCTAGCCCCCCACAGGGCAGGCTCCAAGAGACCCAGTACTTC. Encoded protein: CSASPPQGRLQETQYF.

This clonotype was seen many times. This sequence joins TRBV5-1 and TRBJ2-7, with D possibly matching TRBD1 (5 bases). The CDR3 spans 14 residues. Germline CDR1 is SGHRS and CDR2 is YFSETQ. V was trimmed by 0 bases and J by 2 bases, leaving 9 bases between them. The CDR3 spells CASSLEGDPYEQYF. CDR3 nucleotides: TGCGCCAGCAGCTTGGAAGGGGATCCCTACGAGCAGTACTTC.

The table lists this clonotype with a few counts. The rearrangement joins TRBV27 to TRBJ2-1, with TRBD1 identical over 9 bases. This CDR3 spans 14 amino acids. With 6 bases clipped from V and 6 bases from J, the junction kept 6 bases outside the gene matches. Per the germline V gene, CDR1 is MNHEY and CDR2 is SMNVEV (reference sequence). The CDR3 nucleotides read TGTGCCAGCAGCTACTTGGACAGGGGCAATGAGCAGTTCTTC. It encodes CASSYLDRGNEQFF.

The chain links TRBV7-9 to TRBJ1-2; 10 nucleotides match TRBD1. Germline trimming cut 5 bases from V and 4 bases from J; bases unmatched to any gene: 4. CDR1 and CDR2 (germline): SEHNR, FQNEAQ (reference sequence). CDR3 length equals 14 residues. CDR3 amino acids: CASSPGTGVYGYTF. In nucleotides, the CDR3 is TGTGCCAGCAGCCCCGGGACAGGGGTCTATGGCTACACCTTC.

This clonotype appeared many times. The genes are TRBV5-1 and TRBJ2-7; tentative D call: TRBD1 (7 bases). The CDR3 length is 15 residues. Trimming cost V 4 bases and J 2 bases, with 16 bases left between them. From germline, CDR1 is SGHRS and CDR2 YFSETQ. The CDR3 DNA sequence: TGCGCCAGCAGCATCTCAGGGGGGAATCCCTACGAGCAGTACTTC. Encoded protein: CASSISGGNPYEQYF.

This clonotype was counted ten times or more. An end of the junction does not agree with germline; a read error may underlie this. J is TRBJ2-5 and V is TRBV3-1; D is unresolved. Germline CDR1 reads LGHDT; CDR2 reads YNNKEL (reference sequence). The CDR3 covers 11 residues. The CDR3 region is CASSEDVTQYF. In nucleotides, the CDR3 is TGTGCCAGCAGCGAAGACGTGACCCAGTACTTC.

V is TRBV7-8 and J is TRBJ2-1, with a possible D match to TRBD2 (5 bases). Germline V CDR1 and CDR2: SGHVS, FQNEAQ. There are 17 residues in the CDR3. With 0 bases removed from V and 5 bases from J, the gap between germline ends came to 17 bases. The DNA for the CDR3 is TGTGCCAGCAGCTTAGCGCGGGCCGCCTATCAAAACAATGAGCAGTTCTTC. Its translation: CASSLARAAYQNNEQFF.

The table lists this clonotype with many counts. The chain carries TRBV5-5 and TRBJ2-1; 9 positions agree with TRBD2. CDR3 size: 15 residues. V was pared by 2 bases and J by 6 bases, with 6 bases of the junction left unmatched. Germline V gives CDR1 SGHKS, CDR2 YYEKEE (reference sequence). CDR3 DNA: TGTGCCAGCAGCTTCGGAAGCGGGGGGATCAATGAGCAGTTCTTC. It yields the protein CASSFGSGGINEQFF.

The table lists this clonotype with many counts. The CDR3: CASSQDLSLAKNIQYF. The CDR3 nucleotides are TGTGCCAGCAGCCAAGATCTAAGCCTAGCCAAAAACATTCAGTACTTC. This chain uses TRBV3-1 with TRBJ2-4, with no clear D. Trimming cost V 0 bases and J 0 bases, with 9 bases left between them. Germline-derived CDR1 and CDR2 are LGHDT and YNNKEL (reference sequence). The CDR3 runs to 16 residues.

This clonotype came up many times. The rearrangement uses TRBV3-2 and TRBJ2-1; TRBD1 was called by the table and not checked on the DNA. TRBV3-2 corresponds to a pseudogene. The length of the CDR3 is 17 residues. CDR3 in amino acids: CASSHPNGHSSYNEQFF. Written as DNA, the CDR3 is TGTGCCAGCAGCCACCCCAATGGACACAGCTCCTACAATGAGCAGTTCTTC.

This clonotype appeared many times. The chain employs TRBV11-1 and TRBJ2-1; D not resolved. The V end was cut by 3 bases, the J end by 6 bases, with 9 bases between. The CDR3 is 13 residues long. Germline V lookup: CDR1 SGHAT, CDR2 FQDESV (reference sequence). The CDR3 coding sequence is TGTGCCAGCAGCTTTCCGCCCAGCAATGAGCAGTTCTTC. Translating gives CASSFPPSNEQFF.

This clonotype appeared a few times. The rearrangement links TRBV12-3 or TRBV12-4 to TRBJ2-2, with 10 bases identical to TRBD1. The CDR3 runs 16 residues. V shed 7 bases and J 2 bases; nucleotides not matched to a gene: 7. CDR3 amino acids: CASINRDRGNTGELFF. For the CDR3, the DNA is TGTGCCAGCATTAATAGGGACAGGGGAAACACCGGGGAGCTGTTTTTT.